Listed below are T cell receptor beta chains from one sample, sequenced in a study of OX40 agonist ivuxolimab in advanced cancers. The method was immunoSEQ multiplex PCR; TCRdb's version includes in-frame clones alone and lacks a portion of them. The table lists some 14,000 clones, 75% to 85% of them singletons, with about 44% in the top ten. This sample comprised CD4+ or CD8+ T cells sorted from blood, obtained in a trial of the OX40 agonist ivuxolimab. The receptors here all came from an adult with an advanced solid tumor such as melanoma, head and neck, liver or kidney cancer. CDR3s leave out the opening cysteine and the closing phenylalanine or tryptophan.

CDR3: ASSPGNNQPQH
V: TRBV11-2

CDR3: ASSSVKLAGGPYEQY
V: TRBV13

CDR3: ASSWAGKGYSRANVLT
V: TRBV4-2

CDR3: ASSLGDRGAF
V: TRBV5-5

CDR3: ASSLVGSEEQY
V: TRBV11-2

CDR3: ASSQRRSPNYGYT
V: TRBV4-2

CDR3: ASSYNTNQPQH
V: TRBV28

CDR3: ASSQDRVGQSHT
V: TRBV5-4

CDR3: ASSQDQGGSLVGNTIY
V: TRBV4-3

CDR3: ASSQEAPGRDTQY
V: TRBV4-2

CDR3: ASSLLARREGAYGYT
V: TRBV13

CDR3: ASSSLVTGSEQF
V: TRBV7-2

CDR3: ASSQQGFSNQPQH
V: TRBV28

CDR3: ASSYVRAPNYGYT
V: TRBV6-5

CDR3: ASSHQLRDTEAF
V: TRBV4-1

CDR3: ASSPGSAGELF
V: TRBV11-3

CDR3: ASSEIGDRVGYT
V: TRBV25-1

CDR3: ASSPTGYSPLH
V: TRBV7-9

CDR3: ASSQVPGQGTANYGYT
V: TRBV14

CDR3: ASSSGGDISYEQY
V: TRBV5-1

CDR3: ASSITSMTAYEQF
V: TRBV19

CDR3: ASSPREAPYEQY
V: TRBV5-6

CDR3: ASSPKGLAGSDTQY
V: TRBV19

CDR3: SAPDRGLAF
V: TRBV20-1

CDR3: ASSQRGRGRAPADTQY
V: TRBV23-1

CDR3: ASSLGAGSSYEQY
V: TRBV27

CDR3: ASSLSRSHSNQPQH
V: TRBV7-2

CDR3: ASSQGAGGPRYNEQF
V: TRBV4-3

CDR3: ASSFGNVEKLF
V: TRBV11-2

CDR3: ASSPGTANNEQF
V: TRBV7-9

CDR3: ASSVAGTAWEKLF
V: TRBV9

CDR3: AISSTGQPSEQY
V: TRBV10-3

CDR3: ASSLSRPSNTGELF
V: TRBV27

CDR3: ASSPGLVEQF
V: TRBV28

CDR3: ASSEGQPQETQY
V: TRBV25-1

CDR3: ASRTTGTVFYEQY
V: TRBV7-3

CDR3: ASSSLYPGGRDTGELF
V: TRBV27

CDR3: ASSQLLEDTQY
V: TRBV27

CDR3: ASSLAATPDQPQH
V: TRBV28

CDR3: ASSFRREGYEQY
V: TRBV27

CDR3: ASRQYNSPLH
V: TRBV19

CDR3: ASTSGRLYYEQF
V: TRBV6-1

CDR3: ASSSTGGEWYGYT
V: TRBV5-4

CDR3: ASSQGDYGATRYGYT
V: TRBV4-3

CDR3: ASSLNAREGHYEQY
V: TRBV27

CDR3: ASSRQGAFTEAF
V: TRBV6-5